What follows are 26 T cell receptor beta chains derived from one specimen sequenced in a study of cytomegalovirus exposure and HLA in healthy donors. The repertoire was sequenced with immunoSEQ multiplex PCR; TCRdb's copy has only in-frame clones and lacks some. Of about 64,000 clones listed, over 85% were seen once; the top ten hold approximately 5.4%. Sequenced sample: PBMCs. The receptor source for this set is a woman aged 18-29 years in good health and CMV-seropositive.

The V and J genes are TRBV10-3 and TRBJ1-1; perhaps TRBD1 as D (6 bases). V was trimmed by 5 bases and J by 0 bases, leaving 13 bases between them. From germline, CDR1 is ENHRY and CDR2 SYGVKD. This CDR3 has 15 residues. The CDR3: CAISREQGMNTEAFF. The CDR3, as DNA: TGTGCCATCAGTCGAGAACAGGGCATGAACACTGAAGCTTTCTTT.

Concerning this clone itself: Relative to the germline gene, one junction end is altered; a read error may explain this. This chain connects TRBV19 to TRBJ2-1, with D possibly TRBD2 on 5 matching bases. The CDR3 contains 15 residues. Per germline, CDR1 LNHDA and CDR2 SQIVND (reference sequence). CDR3 region: CATARGGESSNEQFF. The DNA for the CDR3 is TGTGCCACCGCGCGAGGTGGGGAGTCCTCCAATGAGCAGTTCTTC.

This chain links TRBV6-1 with TRBJ2-1; 7 positions match TRBD1. Losses at the gene ends were 7 bases for V and 4 bases for J; bases not matched to a gene: 4. In germline, CDR1 is MNHNS, CDR2 SASEGT. CDR3 length: 13 amino acids. The CDR3 DNA sequence: TGTGCCAGCACCAGGGACAGTTACAATGAGCAGTTCTTC. This encodes CASTRDSYNEQFF.

The rearrangement uses TRBV2 and TRBJ2-3; no clear D. The germline gives CDR1 SNHLY, CDR2 FYNNEI. V lost 6 bases, J lost 0 bases, and 13 bases lay in between. This CDR3 is built from 15 residues. The CDR3 sequence: CASREQSLSTDTQYF. The CDR3 DNA sequence: TGTGCCAGCAGGGAACAGTCACTAAGCACAGATACGCAGTATTTT.

The chain has TRBV10-1 and TRBJ2-7; tentatively, D is TRBD1 (5 bases). The germline CDR1 and CDR2 sequences are WNHNN and SYGVQD (reference sequence). The CDR3 contains 14 residues. The ends were cut back, 8 bases at V and 2 bases at J, with 16 bases in the middle. The chain's CDR3 is CASPSGHSAYEQYF. The CDR3, as DNA: TGCGCCAGCCCATCAGGACACAGCGCCTACGAGCAGTACTTC.

CDR3 coding DNA: TGCGCCAGCAGCCAAGATTATAGCGGGGGGCCTTCCTACAATGAGCAGTTCTTC. Its protein is CASSQDYSGGPSYNEQFF. The chain is built from TRBV4-3 and TRBJ2-1; 10 bases align to TRBD2. J was trimmed by 1 base and V by 0 bases; bases with no gene match: 6. Per germline, CDR1 LGHNA and CDR2 YSLEER. The CDR3 has 18 residues.

V is TRBV18 and J is TRBJ2-6, with a possible D match to TRBD1 (6 bases). Trimming took 1 base from V and 5 from J, leaving 18 bases between them. The CDR3 has 18 residues. CDR1 KGHSH and CDR2 LQKENI come from the germline V gene. This CDR3 reads CASSPHRDIQSRANVLTF. For the CDR3, the DNA is TGTGCCAGCTCACCACATCGGGACATTCAAAGTCGGGCCAACGTCCTGACTTTC.

This rearrangement joins TRBV18 to TRBJ2-3, with TRBD2 identical over 12 bases. This CDR3 comprises 15 residues. After removal of 3 bases from V and 3 bases from J, the junction contained 1 base not matched to a gene. Germline CDR1 and CDR2: KGHSH and LQKENI. DNA for the CDR3: TGTGCCAGCTCACCCCTAGCGGGAGGGACAGATACGCAGTATTTT. This gives the protein CASSPLAGGTDTQYF.

The CDR3 loop reads CAWGQTEAFF. Here the CDR3 DNA reads TGTGCCTGGGGCCAGACTGAAGCTTTCTTT. The rearrangement links TRBV30 to TRBJ1-1; D gene ambiguous. CDR3 size: 10 residues. Germline assignment: CDR1 GTSNPN and CDR2 SVGIG (reference sequence). V lost 5 bases, J lost 5 bases, and 6 bases lay in between.

This chain joins TRBV28 and TRBJ2-1; 8 bases align to TRBD2. Germline assignment: CDR1 MDHEN and CDR2 SYDVKM. V shed 8 bases and J 9 bases; nucleotides not matched to a gene: 9. This CDR3 region has 13 residues. CDR3 sequence reads: CASLAGPVGEQFF. In DNA form, the CDR3 reads TGTGCCAGCCTAGCGGGTCCTGTAGGTGAGCAGTTCTTC.

V and J are TRBV19 and TRBJ2-7, with TRBD2 identical over 10 bases. V shed 5 bases and J 3 bases; nucleotides not matched to a gene: 4. The CDR3 loop spans 14 amino acids. Germline V gene lookup returns CDR1 LNHDA and CDR2 SQIVND (reference sequence). In nucleotides, the CDR3 is TGTGCCAGTAGTCCCTGGACTAGCGGCTACGAGCAGTACTTC. Translated, it gives CASSPWTSGYEQYF.

The chain employs TRBV6-6 and TRBJ1-2; 10 nucleotides match TRBD1. J gave up 6 bases and V 7 bases, and 5 bases lay outside the gene matches. The V gene's germline CDR1 is MNHNY and CDR2 SVGAGI (reference sequence). The CDR3 runs 13 residues. The CDR3 loop reads CASMTGTGDGYTF. The CDR3 bases are TGTGCCAGCATGACCGGGACAGGGGATGGCTACACCTTC.

The chain recombines TRBV15 with TRBJ2-7, with 8 positions matching TRBD2. The germline V gene has CDR1 LNHNV and CDR2 YYDKDF (reference sequence). The CDR3 consists of 16 residues. V lost 0 bases to trimming and J lost 5 bases; unmatched junction nucleotides: 9. The CDR3 DNA reads TGTGCCACCAGCAGAGAGGTGTTAGCGGGAAGTGACGAGCAGTACTTC. Translation gives CATSREVLAGSDEQYF. Full variable domain (missing parts from reference TRBV15 and TRBJ2-7): DAMVIQNPRYQVTQFGKPVTLSCSQTLNHNVMYWYQQKSSQAPKLLFHYYDKDFNNEADTPDNFQSRRPNTSFCFLDIRSPGLGDTAMYLCATSREVLAGSDEQYFGPGTRLTVT.

This chain joins TRBV28 and TRBJ1-2; 8 nucleotides line up with TRBD1. This CDR3 spans 17 amino acids. Germline loops: CDR1 MDHEN, CDR2 SYDVKM. J was trimmed by 4 bases and V by 5 bases; bases with no gene match: 15. CDR3 protein: CASSLSRDWTGPYGYTF. The CDR3 DNA follows: TGTGCCAGCAGTCTTTCCCGTGATTGGACAGGGCCCTATGGCTACACCTTC.

The rearrangement joins TRBV4-1 to TRBJ2-1, with D uncertain. With 1 base removed from V and 4 bases from J, the gap between germline ends came to 14 bases. CDR1 MGHRA and CDR2 YSYEKL come from the germline V gene. This CDR3 comprises 16 residues. For the CDR3, the DNA is TGCGCCAGCAGCCAAGCCGCCCCGGTCGGTTACAATGAGCAGTTCTTC. It yields the protein CASSQAAPVGYNEQFF.

The chain has TRBV30 and TRBJ1-1; tentatively, D is TRBD1 (5 bases). V lost 4 bases and J lost 1, with 16 bases in between. CDR3 length: 15 residues. CDR1 and CDR2 (germline): GTSNPN, SVGIG (reference sequence). This CDR3 is CAWIRAGTGNTEAFF. CDR3 in DNA: TGTGCCTGGATACGGGCCGGAACAGGGAACACTGAAGCTTTCTTT.

The V and J genes are TRBV6-1 and TRBJ1-1; D gene unclear. The CDR3 loop spans 15 amino acids. Per the germline V gene, CDR1 is MNHNS and CDR2 is SASEGT. Trimming removed 5 bases from V and 1 base from J, with 14 bases in between. CDR3 DNA sequence: TGTGCCAGCAGTAAGGAGGTGGGAGCGAACACTGAAGCTTTCTTT. It specifies CASSKEVGANTEAFF.

The chain links TRBV19 to TRBJ1-2, with D perhaps TRBD1 (5 bases). CDR1 is LNHDA and CDR2 is SQIVND in the germline V gene (reference sequence). V was cut by 3 bases and J by 0 bases, with 11 bases left in between. CDR3 length: 15 residues. The CDR3 loop reads CASSIIGGANYGYTF. CDR3 in DNA: TGTGCCAGTAGTATCATTGGGGGGGCTAACTATGGCTACACCTTC.

This chain joins TRBV6-5 and TRBJ2-3; weak D call: TRBD1 (6 bases). Germline CDR1 and CDR2: MNHEY and SVGAGI. CDR3 length: 14 amino acids. The germline V and J ends were trimmed by 6 bases and 6 bases, with 16 bases remaining between them. CDR3 coding DNA: TGTGCCAGCAGCCAGGGACAAGAAGCGGATACGCAGTATTTT. Encoded protein: CASSQGQEADTQYF.

This clone was seen just once. The chain uses TRBV5-1 and TRBJ2-3; TRBD2 matches at 9 bases. Germline CDR1 is SGHRS and CDR2 is YFSETQ. The V and J ends lost 5 bases and 3 bases, in that order; junction bases with no gene match: 10. The CDR3 is made up of 16 amino acids. CDR3 sequence (DNA): TGCGCCAGCAGACCCGGGATAGCGGGAGTTACAGATACGCAGTATTTT. Amino acids: CASRPGIAGVTDTQYF.

CDR3 nucleotide sequence: TGCGCCAGCAGCTTGGTGACCGGGACAGGGGTAGAAAAACTGTTTTTT. Protein product: CASSLVTGTGVEKLFF. The rearrangement joins TRBV5-1 to TRBJ1-4; the match to TRBD1 covers 10 bases. Germline loops: CDR1 SGHRS, CDR2 YFSETQ. The CDR3 totals 16 residues. V lost 0 bases and J lost 8; bases outside the gene matches: 7.

The rearrangement links TRBV19 to TRBJ2-2; possibly TRBD1 for D (6 bases). Germline V gene data show CDR1 as LNHDA and CDR2 as SQIVND (reference sequence). The CDR3 is 17 amino acids. The ends were cut back, 6 bases at V and 6 bases at J, with 23 bases in the middle. CDR3 DNA sequence: TGTGCCAGTAGGGACAGAGGGATAGCTTCGCGGGCCGGGGAGCTGTTTTTT. This translates into CASRDRGIASRAGELFF.

The rearrangement links TRBV7-2 to TRBJ1-6; D unresolved. Trimming pared 5 bases from V and 9 bases from J, leaving 14 bases between. Germline CDR1 SGHTA, CDR2 FQGNSA. This CDR3 comprises 14 residues. CDR3 nucleotide sequence: TGTGCCAGCAGCCCGGAGGCCCATAGTTCACCCCTCCACTTT. Amino acid sequence: CASSPEAHSSPLHF.

The chain has TRBV27 and TRBJ2-3; the D is unclear. The CDR3 loop spans 11 amino acids. The V end lost 5 bases, the J end lost 5 bases, and 5 bases lay between the germline ends. The germline CDR1 and CDR2 sequences are MNHEY and SMNVEV (reference sequence). The CDR3 loop is CASSVLDTQYF. The CDR3, as DNA: TGTGCCAGCAGTGTACTAGATACGCAGTATTTT.

The V gene is TRBV11-2, the J gene TRBJ1-1; 9 bases fit TRBD1. The germline V gene has CDR1 SGHAT and CDR2 FQNNGV. CDR3 size: 15 residues. The J segment lost 10 bases and the V segment lost 5 bases, leaving 14 bases of the junction unmatched. The chain's CDR3 is CASSPDRGRGWGAFF. The CDR3 region has the DNA TGTGCCAGCAGCCCGGACAGGGGTCGAGGATGGGGAGCTTTCTTT.

The genes are TRBV19 and TRBJ1-1; D gene uncertain. Germline loops: CDR1 LNHDA, CDR2 SQIVND (reference sequence). The germline V and J ends were trimmed by 7 bases and 1 base, with 19 bases remaining between them. This CDR3 contains 16 residues. In nucleotides, the CDR3 is TGTGCCAGTAACCAATTGGGCGGACTATGGAACACTGAAGCTTTCTTT. Protein: CASNQLGGLWNTEAFF.